Listed here is a single TCR beta chain. The CDR3 is 17 amino acids. CDR1 and CDR2 from the germline V gene are SGDLS and YYNGEE. V lost 0 bases, J lost 2 bases, and 8 bases stayed unmatched. Assignments of participants to cohorts depended upon their own reported clinical history. The data belong to a study of blood T cell repertoires in COVID-19. About the study: T cells, B-cell-depleted T cells, or PBMCs provided the cDNA or gDNA that served as material.

In the authors' workflow: Amplified reference gene primers provided the basis for estimating nucleated cell counts. Clones were sequenced by immunoSEQ multiplex PCR, and TCRdb holds only the in-frame ones, with some missing. V and J calls and clone size are copied from that table; D and trimming were computed from the DNA. This sample yields approximately 300,000 clones, of which more than 85% are seen a single time; roughly 3.6% belongs to the top ten. Material for sequencing was PBMCs or T cells enriched from blood (not recorded which). The V gene is TRBV9, the J gene TRBJ1-2; 9 positions agree with TRBD1. The receptor was isolated from a young woman who had been exposed to COVID-19. The DNA of the CDR3 is TGTGCCAGCAGCGTAGCTACCGTCGGGACAGGGAACTATGGCTACACCTTC. Translated: CASSVATVGTGNYGYTF.